These 30 T cell receptor beta chains were sequenced from one sample in a study of blood T cell repertoires in COVID-19. Assay: immunoSEQ multiplex PCR; the TCRdb copy retains only in-frame clones and omits some. The sample includes over 400,000 clones, 70% to 90% of them seen just once. What was sequenced was peripheral blood. Receptor source: a woman aged 45-65 years with COVID-19, enrolled during active disease.

This clone was seen only once. This CDR3 is CASGPRTGRAEAFF. CDR3 sequence (DNA): TGTGCCAGCGGGCCTAGGACAGGGCGGGCTGAAGCTTTCTTT. The genes are TRBV6-5 and TRBJ1-1; the match to TRBD1 covers 8 bases. After removal of 8 bases from V and 6 bases from J, the junction contained 11 bases not matched to a gene. Germline-derived CDR1 and CDR2 are MNHEY and SVGAGI. The CDR3 contains 14 residues.

The chain couples TRBV28 to TRBJ2-5; 7 bases agree with TRBD1. Germline V CDR1 and CDR2: MDHEN, SYDVKM. J was trimmed by 6 bases and V by 4 bases; bases with no gene match: 11. This CDR3 has 15 residues. CDR3 nucleotides: TGTGCCAGCAGTTATCCGGGACAGCCGTCAAAGACCCAGTACTTC. Its translation: CASSYPGQPSKTQYF.

The chain links TRBV7-7 to TRBJ2-3; 9 bases match TRBD1. Germline values: CDR1 SSHAT, CDR2 FNYEAQ (reference sequence). The CDR3 runs 13 residues. With 5 bases clipped from V and 9 bases from J, the junction kept 6 bases outside the gene matches. This chain's CDR3 is CASSPTTGGTQYF. The DNA for the CDR3 is TGTGCCAGCAGCCCAACCACAGGGGGCACGCAGTATTTT.

About this clone: Other DNA sequences in this sample translate to the same CDR3. This chain links TRBV9 with TRBJ1-5; 11 bases agree with TRBD1. There are 14 residues in the CDR3. Germline assignment: CDR1 SGDLS and CDR2 YYNGEE. V dropped 4 bases and J dropped 6; count of bases not matched to a gene: 3. CDR3 DNA sequence: TGTGCCAGCAGCCCGGGGACAGGGGGTCAGCCCCAGCATTTT. Protein: CASSPGTGGQPQHF.

The gene calls are TRBV5-1 and TRBJ2-1, with 7 bases that match TRBD2. V lost 0 bases to trimming and J lost 8 bases; unmatched junction nucleotides: 11. The CDR3 length is 16 residues. Looked up from germline, CDR1 is SGHRS and CDR2 is YFSETQ. The CDR3 bases are TGCGCCAGCAGCTTGGGGCTAGCGGTAAACGGGTATGAGCAGTTCTTC. This gives the protein CASSLGLAVNGYEQFF.

This chain joins TRBV5-6 and TRBJ2-1; the match to TRBD2 covers 8 bases. The germline V gene has CDR1 SGHDT and CDR2 YYEEEE. The trim removed 4 bases at V and 9 bases at J, leaving 9 bases unmatched. This CDR3 is built from 14 residues. The CDR3 protein is CASSPWAGGGEQFF. Written as DNA, the CDR3 is TGTGCCAGCAGCCCCTGGGCGGGGGGCGGTGAGCAGTTCTTC.

V is TRBV13 and J is TRBJ2-1; D remains unclear. The CDR3 is made up of 15 amino acids. Germline V gene data show CDR1 as PRHDT and CDR2 as FYEKMQ (reference sequence). Trimming stripped 7 bases from V and 4 bases from J, with 17 bases between. The CDR3 DNA sequence: TGTGCCAGCACCCTAGGACGTCCAGGATACAATGAGCAGTTCTTC. It translates to CASTLGRPGYNEQFF.

The chain couples TRBV28 to TRBJ1-1, with D uncertain. Germline V gene sequence: CDR1 MDHEN, CDR2 SYDVKM. The CDR3 sequence is 15 residues long. V lost 3 bases to trimming and J lost 5 bases, with 16 bases between them. CDR3 protein: CASSFPSGPGTEAFF. The CDR3 DNA reads TGTGCCAGCAGTTTCCCTTCGGGCCCGGGGACTGAAGCTTTCTTT.

This clone was detected a few times. This chain connects TRBV12-5 to TRBJ1-2, with D maybe TRBD1 (6 bases). CDR3 length: 14 residues. V lost 5 bases, J lost 2 bases, and 12 bases lay in between. Germline V gives CDR1 LGHNT, CDR2 FRNRAP. CDR3 sequence reads: CASGRSGANYGYTF. The CDR3 coding sequence is TGTGCTAGTGGTCGATCAGGGGCGAACTATGGCTACACCTTC.

The genes are TRBV11-2 and TRBJ1-1, with 11 bases identical to TRBD1. V trimming: 5 bases; J trimming: 4 bases; junction bases outside the gene matches: 6. Germline V lookup: CDR1 SGHAT, CDR2 FQNNGV. The length of the CDR3 is 15 residues. The CDR3: CASSTGTGGATEAFF. In DNA, the CDR3 is TGTGCCAGCAGCACTGGGACAGGGGGAGCCACTGAAGCTTTCTTT.

The chain combines TRBV5-4 with TRBJ1-4, with D tentatively TRBD1 (6 bases). This CDR3 comprises 16 residues. Germline lookup yields CDR1 SGHNT and CDR2 YYREEE (reference sequence). V dropped 4 bases and J dropped 7 bases, with 20 bases sitting between them. CDR3 region: CASSPRGQALGEKLFF. The CDR3 DNA follows: TGTGCCAGCAGCCCCCGGGGACAAGCGCTGGGTGAAAAACTGTTTTTT.

The chain recombines TRBV28 with TRBJ1-1; D is possibly TRBD1 (5 bases). V lost 4 bases and J 4 bases, leaving 16 bases between the germline ends. This CDR3 is 15 amino acids long. Germline V lookup: CDR1 MDHEN, CDR2 SYDVKM. This CDR3 reads CASSSQEPGGTEAFF. The CDR3 DNA is TGTGCCAGCAGTTCCCAGGAACCCGGGGGCACTGAAGCTTTCTTT.

The V gene is TRBV2, the J gene TRBJ2-3, with 7 bases aligning to TRBD2. The CDR3 extends over 14 amino acids. V gave up 6 bases and J gave up 4 bases; unmatched junction bases: 7. The germline V gene has CDR1 SNHLY and CDR2 FYNNEI. CDR3 sequence (DNA): TGTGCCAGCAGGGAGGAGCGGGGCTCAGATACGCAGTATTTT. Protein sequence: CASREERGSDTQYF.

The chain carries TRBV19 and TRBJ2-5; 8 nucleotides agree with TRBD2. The CDR3 has 13 residues. From germline, CDR1 is LNHDA and CDR2 SQIVND (reference sequence). Losses at the gene ends were 6 bases for V and 4 bases for J; bases not matched to a gene: 4. The CDR3 region is CASRPGGGETQYF. In DNA, the CDR3 is TGTGCCAGTAGGCCGGGAGGGGGAGAGACCCAGTACTTC.

This sequence joins TRBV28 and TRBJ1-2; D remains ambiguous. This CDR3 has 12 amino acids. V was shortened by 5 bases and J by 8 bases, with 12 bases between the two germline ends. The germline V gene encodes CDR1 MDHEN and CDR2 SYDVKM. CDR3 DNA sequence: TGTGCCAGCAGTCCTACGGTGGGCGGCTACACCTTC. It is translated as CASSPTVGGYTF.

This clone was detected a few times. The rearrangement joins TRBV27 to TRBJ1-1; 8 bases fit TRBD1. The J segment lost 6 bases and the V segment lost 3 bases, leaving 3 bases of the junction unmatched. This CDR3 region has 13 residues. Germline V gene lookup returns CDR1 MNHEY and CDR2 SMNVEV (reference sequence). In DNA form, the CDR3 reads TGTGCCAGCAGTTTCACGACAGGGGCTGAAGCTTTCTTT. This gives the protein CASSFTTGAEAFF.

This chain joins TRBV7-9 and TRBJ2-7, with 13 bases matching TRBD2. CDR1 is SEHNR and CDR2 is FQNEAQ in the germline V gene (reference sequence). V gave up 4 bases and J gave up 0 bases; unmatched junction bases: 9. This CDR3 region has 18 residues. Written as DNA, the CDR3 is TGTGCCAGCAGCTCCCCGGGACTAGCGGGGACCAGCTCCTACGAGCAGTACTTC. Its protein is CASSSPGLAGTSSYEQYF.

The chain employs TRBV18 and TRBJ2-3; D might be TRBD1 (6 bases). The CDR3 sequence is 13 residues long. V lost 6 bases and J 3 bases, leaving 10 bases between the germline ends. CDR1 and CDR2 from the germline V gene are KGHSH and LQKENI. The CDR3 protein is CASSRQATDTQYF. CDR3 DNA sequence: TGTGCCAGCTCCCGACAGGCTACAGATACGCAGTATTTT.

The rearrangement uses TRBV28 and TRBJ2-7, with 10 bases identical to TRBD2. CDR1 and CDR2 from the germline V gene are MDHEN and SYDVKM. Trimming at V came to 3 bases and at J to 4 bases, leaving 6 bases not matched to a gene. CDR3 length equals 15 residues. CDR3 nucleotides: TGTGCCAGCAGTTTCCCGGCTAGCGGGGGTTACGAGCAGTACTTC. Protein: CASSFPASGGYEQYF. Supplemented by reference TRBV28 and TRBJ2-7, the full variable domain reads DVKVTQSSRYLVKRTGEKVFLECVQDMDHENMFWYRQDPGLGLRLIYFSYDVKMKEKGDIPEGYSVSREKKERFSLILESASTNQTSMYLCASSFPASGGYEQYFGPGTRLTVT.

This chain links TRBV10-3 with TRBJ1-5; TRBD1 matches at 7 bases. Germline V CDR1 and CDR2: ENHRY, SYGVKD. The CDR3 sequence is 17 residues long. V trimming: 0 bases; J trimming: 9 bases; junction bases outside the gene matches: 14. This CDR3 reads CAISESTGDLRLGPQHF. CDR3 coding DNA: TGTGCCATCAGTGAGTCTACAGGGGATCTAAGATTAGGGCCCCAGCATTTT.

The chain links TRBV30 to TRBJ2-1; 7 nucleotides line up with TRBD1. The CDR3 contains 13 residues. Germline loops: CDR1 GTSNPN, CDR2 SVGIG (reference sequence). V gave up 4 bases and J gave up 3 bases; unmatched junction bases: 3. CDR3: CAWNRGHYNEQFF. In DNA form, the CDR3 reads TGTGCCTGGAATAGGGGGCACTACAATGAGCAGTTCTTC.

V usage is TRBV7-9 and J usage is TRBJ1-1; 7 bases fit TRBD1. CDR3 length: 13 residues. Per the germline V gene, CDR1 is SEHNR and CDR2 is FQNEAQ (reference sequence). V trimming: 2 bases; J trimming: 8 bases; junction bases outside the gene matches: 5. Here the CDR3 reads CASSLTGEREAFF. In DNA, the CDR3 is TGTGCCAGCAGCTTAACAGGGGAAAGGGAAGCTTTCTTT.

This chain connects TRBV4-1 to TRBJ2-1; TRBD1 is a possible D gene (6 bases). Germline-derived CDR1 and CDR2 are MGHRA and YSYEKL. V lost 4 bases to trimming and J lost 1 base, with 14 bases between them. CDR3 length: 16 amino acids. In DNA, the CDR3 is TGCGCCAGCAGCCCACAGGGAAGGGGGTCCTACAATGAGCAGTTCTTC. This codes for CASSPQGRGSYNEQFF.

The chain employs TRBV12-3 or TRBV12-4 and TRBJ1-2, with a possible D match to TRBD1 (6 bases). The CDR3 consists of 12 residues. V lost 3 bases and J 8 bases, leaving 10 bases between the germline ends. This chain's CDR3 is CASSFRQVGYTF. Here the CDR3 DNA reads TGTGCCAGCAGTTTCCGACAGGTCGGCTACACCTTC.

The chain uses TRBV5-1 and TRBJ1-1, with 11 bases aligning to TRBD1. The CDR3 loop spans 16 amino acids. The junction had 10 bases not matched to a gene; V was cut back by 4 bases and J by 5 bases. Germline values: CDR1 SGHRS, CDR2 YFSETQ. The CDR3 here is CASSPRDRGLRTEAFF. The CDR3 nucleotides read TGCGCCAGCAGCCCCCGGGACAGGGGGTTGAGAACTGAAGCTTTCTTT. The whole variable domain, remainder taken from reference TRBV5-1 and TRBJ1-1, is KAGVTQTPRYLIKTRGQQVTLSCSPISGHRSVSWYQQTPGQGLQFLFEYFSETQRNKGNFPGRFSGRQFSNSRSEMNVSTLELGDSALYLCASSPRDRGLRTEAFFGQGTRLTVV.

This sequence joins TRBV18 and TRBJ2-3; D possibly corresponds to TRBD1 (6 bases). CDR1 is KGHSH, CDR2 LQKENI, per germline. Trimming took off 4 bases at V and 5 bases at J, with 10 bases between the two ends. CDR3 length equals 13 residues. The CDR3 sequence is CASSLGQLDTQYF. CDR3 DNA sequence: TGTGCCAGCTCACTCGGACAGCTAGATACGCAGTATTTT.

The V gene is TRBV5-6, the J gene TRBJ1-4, with 8 bases fitting TRBD1. J was trimmed by 5 bases and V by 0 bases; bases with no gene match: 3. There are 15 residues in the CDR3. CDR1 and CDR2 from the germline V gene are SGHDT and YYEEEE. In DNA form, the CDR3 reads TGTGCCAGCAGCTTGGTAGGACAGGGAAATGAAAAACTGTTTTTT. Translated, it gives CASSLVGQGNEKLFF.

The chain employs TRBV11-3 and TRBJ2-7, with TRBD1 matching over 8 bases. The CDR3 sequence is 12 residues long. The ends lost 5 bases at V and 7 bases at J; junction bases unmatched: 4. The germline gives CDR1 SGHNT, CDR2 YENEEA. The CDR3 nucleotides are TGTGCCAGCAGCCCGGGGACAGGAGAGCAGTACTTC. Protein: CASSPGTGEQYF.

This chain uses TRBV5-1 with TRBJ2-7; D may be TRBD1 (6 bases). V lost 4 bases to trimming and J lost 6 bases, with 20 bases between them. The length of the CDR3 is 15 residues. The germline V gene has CDR1 SGHRS and CDR2 YFSETQ. CDR3 region: CASSQPGQRHREQYF. CDR3 DNA: TGCGCCAGCAGCCAACCGGGACAACGGCACCGCGAGCAGTACTTC.

The chain links TRBV4-2 to TRBJ2-1, with a possible D match to TRBD2 (6 bases). The CDR3 is 16 residues long. V lost 1 base and J lost 4, with 14 bases in between. Germline V lookup: CDR1 LGHNA, CDR2 YNFKEQ. CDR3 region: CASSQVGGEKYNEQFF. CDR3 nucleotide sequence: TGTGCCAGCAGCCAAGTAGGAGGGGAAAAGTACAATGAGCAGTTCTTC.